Below, 16 T cell receptor beta chains from the same sample are listed, as sequenced in a study of OX40 agonist ivuxolimab in advanced cancers. Sequencing was performed with immunoSEQ multiplex PCR; in TCRdb, only in-frame clones are kept and a portion is missing. The sample records tens of thousands of clones, 83% being singletons. The source was CD4+ or CD8+ T cells sorted from blood, collected in a trial of the OX40 agonist ivuxolimab. These receptors were taken from an adult with an advanced solid tumor such as melanoma, head and neck, liver or kidney cancer.

By share, this clone ranks as medium-sized. This chain connects TRBV19 to TRBJ1-2; D unresolved. V was cut by 4 bases and J by 7 bases, with 7 bases left in between. Germline V CDR1 and CDR2: LNHDA, SQIVND (reference sequence). CDR3 length: 11 amino acids. The CDR3 nucleotides read TGTGCCAGTAGTAATGATGGTGGCTACACCTTC. Translated, it gives CASSNDGGYTF.

This sequence joins TRBV11-2 and TRBJ2-7; 11 positions match TRBD1. This CDR3 has 18 amino acids. Germline loops: CDR1 SGHAT, CDR2 FQNNGV. J gave up 5 bases and V 4 bases, and 16 bases lay outside the gene matches. The CDR3 sequence: CASSSFSGRDRGSHEQYF. CDR3 coding DNA: TGTGCCAGCAGCTCGTTCTCCGGCCGGGACAGGGGGTCTCACGAGCAGTACTTC.

This sequence joins TRBV19 and TRBJ1-1, with 8 bases fitting TRBD1. The CDR3 covers 14 residues. The germline V gene encodes CDR1 LNHDA and CDR2 SQIVND (reference sequence). V lost 4 bases, J lost 5 bases, and 6 bases stayed unmatched. The CDR3 is CASSRQGFGTEAFF. The CDR3 nucleotides read TGTGCCAGTAGTAGACAGGGGTTCGGGACTGAAGCTTTCTTT.

A single count supports this clone. The genes are TRBV6-5 and TRBJ2-1; TRBD2 agrees at 9 bases. V trimming: 2 bases; J trimming: 4 bases; junction bases outside the gene matches: 3. Per the germline V gene, CDR1 is MNHEY and CDR2 is SVGAGI. CDR3 length: 15 residues. CDR3 residues: CASSYSGGLYNEQFF. Here the CDR3 DNA reads TGTGCCAGCAGTTACAGCGGGGGGCTTTACAATGAGCAGTTCTTC.

V usage is TRBV19 and J usage is TRBJ2-2; D is uncertain. Trimming stripped 2 bases from V and 7 bases from J, with 8 bases between. This CDR3 region has 13 residues. Germline V gene sequence: CDR1 LNHDA, CDR2 SQIVND (reference sequence). CDR3 DNA sequence: TGTGCCAGTAGTATATGGACGGTCGGGGAGCTGTTTTTT. Translated, it gives CASSIWTVGELFF.

The chain links TRBV23-1 to TRBJ2-7; 8 bases are shared with TRBD2. TRBV23-1 is an open reading frame whose function is uncertain. V was clipped by 2 bases and J by 1 base; unmatched bases: 10. The CDR3 runs 17 residues. The CDR3, as DNA: TGCGCCAGCAGTCAAAGGGAACTAGCGGATTCATCCTACGAGCAGTACTTC. Protein product: CASSQRELADSSYEQYF.

The V and J genes are TRBV27 and TRBJ2-2; the match to TRBD1 covers 8 bases. The CDR3 totals 16 residues. Germline values: CDR1 MNHEY, CDR2 SMNVEV (reference sequence). The J segment lost 2 bases and the V segment lost 1 base, leaving 3 bases of the junction unmatched. The CDR3 region is CASSLWGQANTGELFF. Written as DNA, the CDR3 is TGTGCCAGCAGTTTATGGGGACAGGCTAACACCGGGGAGCTGTTTTTT.

This clone was found once. CDR3 bases: TGTGCCAGCCGGGACCACGGGTGGGAGACTGAAGCTTTCTTT. This sequence encodes CASRDHGWETEAFF. The chain combines TRBV6-5 with TRBJ1-1, with TRBD1 as a possible D gene (5 bases). Trimming left V 8 bases short and J 5 bases short, with 18 bases between. In germline, CDR1 is MNHEY, CDR2 SVGAGI. The length of the CDR3 is 14 residues.

This chain links TRBV5-1 with TRBJ1-2, with D perhaps TRBD1 (6 bases). Germline V gives CDR1 SGHRS, CDR2 YFSETQ. V lost 0 bases to trimming and J lost 4 bases, with 10 bases between them. The CDR3 is 14 residues long. CDR3 protein: CASSLDREGYGYTF. DNA for the CDR3: TGCGCCAGCAGCTTGGACAGGGAGGGCTATGGCTACACCTTC.

V is TRBV5-6 and J is TRBJ2-7, with TRBD2 matching over 8 bases. Trimming at V came to 4 bases and at J to 9 bases, leaving 9 bases not matched to a gene. The CDR3 is 13 amino acids. The V gene's germline CDR1 is SGHDT and CDR2 YYEEEE. For the CDR3, the DNA is TGTGCCAGCAGCCCCCCCGGGGGGGCAGGGCAGTACTTC. It specifies CASSPPGGAGQYF.

The chain employs TRBV5-4 and TRBJ1-2, with TRBD1 identical over 10 bases. This CDR3 contains 16 residues. Germline CDR1 and CDR2: SGHNT and YYREEE (reference sequence). J was trimmed by 7 bases and V by 2 bases; bases with no gene match: 11. CDR3 DNA sequence: TGTGCCAGCAGCTTTGACAGGGGGCTAGGAGTCGGTGGCTACACCTTC. Its protein is CASSFDRGLGVGGYTF.

The J gene is TRBJ2-3, the V gene TRBV5-5; 9 bases agree with TRBD2. The junction had 11 bases not matched to a gene; V was cut back by 5 bases and J by 4 bases. Germline CDR1 and CDR2: SGHKS and YYEKEE (reference sequence). This CDR3 is built from 16 residues. This CDR3 is CASSPGIAGVSDTQYF. The CDR3 DNA reads as TGTGCCAGCAGTCCCGGAATAGCGGGGGTGTCAGATACGCAGTATTTT. The full variable domain, completed using reference TRBV5-5 and TRBJ2-3, is DAGVTQSPTHLIKTRGQQVTLRCSPISGHKSVSWYQQVLGQGPQFIFQYYEKEERGRGNFPDRFSARQFPNYSSELNVNALLLGDSALYLCASSPGIAGVSDTQYFGPGTRLTVL.

This clone was seen more than once but under ten times. J is TRBJ2-1 and V is TRBV28; 10 bases match TRBD2. Germline lookup yields CDR1 MDHEN and CDR2 SYDVKM. The CDR3 contains 17 residues. Unmatched junction bases numbered 18, after V lost 7 bases and J lost 9 bases. The CDR3 DNA sequence: TGTGCCAGCACCAAGGGCGGCGAGCGGGGGGGCTGGGGTGAGCAGTTCTTC. Residues: CASTKGGERGGWGEQFF.

With regard to this clone: This CDR3 is also generated by other DNA sequences in the sample. The chain couples TRBV10-2 to TRBJ1-5, with 11 bases lining up with TRBD1. The CDR3 covers 17 residues. V shed 3 bases, J shed 7 bases, and the junction held 11 bases outside the gene matches. Germline-derived CDR1 and CDR2 are WSHSY and SAAADI. In nucleotides, the CDR3 is TGCGCCAGCAGTGACCGGGACAGGGGGGGACCACACCAGCCCCAGCATTTT. Translation gives CASSDRDRGGPHQPQHF.

V is TRBV13 and J is TRBJ1-6; D possibly corresponds to TRBD1 (6 bases). Trimming stripped 5 bases from V and 10 bases from J, with 15 bases between. Germline CDR1 reads PRHDT; CDR2 reads FYEKMQ (reference sequence). The CDR3 length is 14 residues. The DNA of the CDR3 is TGTGCCAGCAGCCTACAGGGTCTGGGGTCACCCCTCCACTTT. The encoded protein is CASSLQGLGSPLHF.

This clone is medium-sized (0.01 to 0.1%) in the sample. V gene TRBV10-1 combines with J gene TRBJ2-3; TRBD1 is a possible D gene (7 bases). The CDR3 contains 15 residues. V dropped 6 bases and J dropped 0 bases, with 13 bases sitting between them. Germline CDR1 WNHNN, CDR2 SYGVQD (reference sequence). The CDR3 region is CASSSGGFSTDTQYF. The CDR3 nucleotides read TGCGCCAGCAGCTCAGGGGGGTTCAGCACAGATACGCAGTATTTT.